A selection of T cell receptor beta chains follows, all from one sample in a study of Graves' ophthalmopathy and Graves' hyperthyroidism. TCRdb recomputed calls from the multiplex PCR reads with MiXCR, one row per CDR3 protein. The sample includes hundreds of thousands of distinct CDR3 sequences, more than 20% of them seen just once. Material for sequencing was peripheral blood. Receptor source: a woman between 18 and 29 years old with stable Graves' hyperthyroidism. Both conserved end residues are part of each CDR3. The D gene is left open where the match is weak. Clone size is not always given. Where it is, it says once, few, many or a class for expanded clones.

j_call clone_size v_call d_call cdr3_nt cdr3_aa
TRBJ1-2 NA TRBV29-1 TRBD1 TGCAGCGTGGGGACAGGGGAAATCTATGGCTACACCTTC CSVGTGEIYGYTF
TRBJ2-2 many TRBV24-1 NA TGTGCCACCAGTGGGGACATAGACACCGGGGAGCTGTTTTTT CATSGDIDTGELFF
TRBJ2-2 many TRBV12-3/TRBV12-4 NA TGTGCCAGCAGTTTTGAGACTAGGGTTGCCGGGGAGCTGTTTTTT CASSFETRVAGELFF
TRBJ1-5 many TRBV10-3 NA TGTGCCATCGGGCGGGATACTCCCAATCAGCCCCAGCATTTT CAIGRDTPNQPQHF
TRBJ2-5 many TRBV15 NA TGTGCCACCAGCAGAGATGTGGTAGGGGAAGAGACCCAGTACTTC CATSRDVVGEETQYF
TRBJ1-5 many TRBV19 NA TGTGCCAGTAAGGCGCCACCTGGGGCCCATCAGCCCCAGCATTTT CASKAPPGAHQPQHF
TRBJ1-2 many TRBV28 TRBD1 TGTGCCAGCAGCTCAGGGGGAGGCTATGGCTACACCTTC CASSSGGGYGYTF
TRBJ2-7 many TRBV6-1 TRBD2 TGTGCCAGCAGTGAAGCCTTCGTGACTAGCGGCTACGAGCAGTACTTC CASSEAFVTSGYEQYF
TRBJ2-7 NA TRBV2 NA TGTGCCAGCCTCGTAGGGCAGGGGACCTACGAGCAGTACTTC CASLVGQGTYEQYF
TRBJ1-1 few TRBV28 NA TGTGCCAGCATCAACGGGCAGGGTTACACTGAAGCTTTCTTT CASINGQGYTEAFF
TRBJ2-7 many TRBV10-3 TRBD1 TGTGCCATCAGTGGGACAGGGGGCGCGTCCTACGAGCAGTACTTC CAISGTGGASYEQYF
TRBJ2-7 many TRBV10-3 NA TGTGCCATCAGTCTGCAGCGGGTCTCTTCCGAGCAGTACTTC CAISLQRVSSEQYF
TRBJ2-7 NA TRBV12-3/TRBV12-4 NA TGTGCCAGCAGTTTAGCGGGAGGATTCTGGTACTTC CASSLAGGFWYF
TRBJ2-7 many TRBV20-1 TRBD1 TGCAGTGCTGACAGGGGTTACGAGCAGTACTTC CSADRGYEQYF
TRBJ1-5 many TRBV12-3/TRBV12-4 TRBD1 TGTGCCAGCAGTTTGGAGACAGGGGGCAATCAGCCCCAGCATTTT CASSLETGGNQPQHF
TRBJ2-5 many TRBV5-8 NA TGTGCCAGCAGCTTGAGGCGGAGCCAAGAGACCCAGTACTTC CASSLRRSQETQYF
TRBJ1-1 many TRBV6-1 NA TGTGCCAGCAGTGTCTTAGGGGTCGACACTGAAGCTTTCTTT CASSVLGVDTEAFF